Below are 2 T cell receptor beta chains sequenced from a single sample in a study of T cells in narcolepsy. Only in-frame clones appear in the TCRdb table, and some are missing; sequencing was by immunoSEQ multiplex PCR. Counted here are 30,000 to 35,000 clones, roughly four fifths occurring once; the ten biggest clones make up 2.6%. The sample was CD45RA- memory CD4+ T cells from PBMCs. The receptors originated from a human donor with narcolepsy.

The chain uses TRBV5-1 and TRBJ2-5; perhaps TRBD1 as D (6 bases). The CDR3 is 15 residues long. In germline, CDR1 is SGHRS, CDR2 YFSETQ. V shed 0 bases and J shed 4 bases, with 13 bases lying between them. The CDR3: CASSLGDRDTETQYF. CDR3 nucleotides: TGCGCCAGCAGCTTGGGGGACCGGGACACAGAGACCCAGTACTTC.

The gene calls are TRBV7-8 and TRBJ1-5; the D is unclear. The germline gives CDR1 SGHVS, CDR2 FQNEAQ. The CDR3 consists of 17 residues. Trimming cost V 2 bases and J 0 bases, with 14 bases left between them. The DNA of the CDR3 is TGTGCCAGCAGCTTACGAGAGGAGGTTAATAGCAATCAGCCCCAGCATTTT. Its protein product is CASSLREEVNSNQPQHF.